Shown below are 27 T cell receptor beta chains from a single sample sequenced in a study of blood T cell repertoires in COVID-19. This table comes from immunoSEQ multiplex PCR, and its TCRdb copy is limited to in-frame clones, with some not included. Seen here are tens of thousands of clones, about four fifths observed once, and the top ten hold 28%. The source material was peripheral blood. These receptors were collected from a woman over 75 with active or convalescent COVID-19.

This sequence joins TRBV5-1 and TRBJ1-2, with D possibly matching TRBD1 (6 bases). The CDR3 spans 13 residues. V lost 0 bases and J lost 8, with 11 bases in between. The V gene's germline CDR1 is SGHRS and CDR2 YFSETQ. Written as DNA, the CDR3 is TGCGCCAGCAGCTTGGGTGGACAGAGGGGCTACACCTTC. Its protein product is CASSLGGQRGYTF.

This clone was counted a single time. The CDR3 nucleotides read TGTGCCAGCAGCTTAACACCGGGGATCGACGAGCAGTACTTC. Its protein is CASSLTPGIDEQYF. The V call is TRBV7-3, the J call TRBJ2-7, with D possibly being TRBD2 (5 bases). The CDR3 spans 14 residues. The germline V and J ends were trimmed by 0 bases and 5 bases, with 11 bases remaining between them. Germline CDR1 SGHTA, CDR2 FQGTGA.

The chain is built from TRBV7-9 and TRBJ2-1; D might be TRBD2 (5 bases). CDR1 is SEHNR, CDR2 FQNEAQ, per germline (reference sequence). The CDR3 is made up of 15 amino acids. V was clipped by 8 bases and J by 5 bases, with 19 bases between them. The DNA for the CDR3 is TGTGCCAGCGGTGCCAGAGGGCTCATGCACAATGAGCAGTTCTTC. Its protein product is CASGARGLMHNEQFF. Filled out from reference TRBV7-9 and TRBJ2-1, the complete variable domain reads DTGVSQNPRHKITKRGQNVTFRCDPISEHNRLYWYRQTLGQGPEFLTYFQNEAQLEKSRLLSDRFSAERPKGSFSTLEIQRTEQGDSAMYLCASGARGLMHNEQFFGPGTRLTVL.

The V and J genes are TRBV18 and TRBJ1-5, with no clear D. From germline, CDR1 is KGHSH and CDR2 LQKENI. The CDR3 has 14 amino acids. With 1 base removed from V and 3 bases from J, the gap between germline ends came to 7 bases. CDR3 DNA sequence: TGTGCCAGCTCACCACTGGCAGTCAATCAGCCCCAGCATTTT. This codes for CASSPLAVNQPQHF.

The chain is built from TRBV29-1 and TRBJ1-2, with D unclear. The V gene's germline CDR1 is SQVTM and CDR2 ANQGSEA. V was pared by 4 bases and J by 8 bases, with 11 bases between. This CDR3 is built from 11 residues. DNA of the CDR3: TGCAGCGTTGTCGGAGGGTACGGCTACACCTTC. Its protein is CSVVGGYGYTF.

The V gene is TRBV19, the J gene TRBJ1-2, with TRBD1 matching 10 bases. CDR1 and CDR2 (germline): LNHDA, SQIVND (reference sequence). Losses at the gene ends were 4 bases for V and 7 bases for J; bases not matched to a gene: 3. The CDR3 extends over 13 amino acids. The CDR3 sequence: CASSRDRGAGYTF. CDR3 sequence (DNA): TGTGCCAGTAGTAGGGACAGGGGAGCTGGCTACACCTTC.

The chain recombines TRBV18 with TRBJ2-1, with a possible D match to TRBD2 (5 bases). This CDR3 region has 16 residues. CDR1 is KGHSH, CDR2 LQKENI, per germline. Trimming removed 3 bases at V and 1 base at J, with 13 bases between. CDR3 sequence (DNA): TGTGCCAGCTCACCTCCGGGCCGCGGGTCCTACAATGAGCAGTTCTTC. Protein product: CASSPPGRGSYNEQFF.

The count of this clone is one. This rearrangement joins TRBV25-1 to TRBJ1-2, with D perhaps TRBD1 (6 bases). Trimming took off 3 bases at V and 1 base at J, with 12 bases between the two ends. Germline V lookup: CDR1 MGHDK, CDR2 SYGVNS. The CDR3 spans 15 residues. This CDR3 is CASSDTGTLNYGYTF. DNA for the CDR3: TGTGCCAGCAGTGATACAGGGACCCTTAACTATGGCTACACCTTC.

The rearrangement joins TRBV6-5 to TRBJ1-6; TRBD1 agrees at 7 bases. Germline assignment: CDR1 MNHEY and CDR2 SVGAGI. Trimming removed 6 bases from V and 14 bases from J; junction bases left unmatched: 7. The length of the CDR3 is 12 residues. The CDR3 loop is CASSSGTETLHF. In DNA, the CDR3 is TGTGCCAGCAGCTCAGGGACAGAAACCCTCCACTTT.

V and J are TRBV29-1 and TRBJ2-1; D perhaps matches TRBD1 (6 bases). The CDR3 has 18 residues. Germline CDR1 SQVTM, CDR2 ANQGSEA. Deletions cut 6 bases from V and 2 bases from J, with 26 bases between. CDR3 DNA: TGCAGCGTCTCAGGGGACGGACTTCCCATTAGCGCCTACAATGAGCAGTTCTTC. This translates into CSVSGDGLPISAYNEQFF.

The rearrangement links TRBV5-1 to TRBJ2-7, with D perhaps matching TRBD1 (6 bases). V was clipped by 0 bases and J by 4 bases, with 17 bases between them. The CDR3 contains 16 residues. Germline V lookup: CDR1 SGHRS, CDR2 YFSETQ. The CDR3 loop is CASSLGGLAAVYEQYF. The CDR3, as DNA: TGCGCCAGCAGCTTGGGGGGGCTTGCTGCTGTATACGAGCAGTACTTC.

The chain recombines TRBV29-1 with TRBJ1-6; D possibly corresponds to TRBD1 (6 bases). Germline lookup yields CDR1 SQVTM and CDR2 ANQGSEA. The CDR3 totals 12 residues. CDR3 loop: CIHQGWDSPLHF. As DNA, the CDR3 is TGCATCCACCAGGGGTGGGATTCACCCCTCCACTTT.

The chain's CDR3 is CASKLRTADGGEQYF. In nucleotides, the CDR3 is TGTGCCAGCAAACTCAGGACTGCCGACGGCGGCGAGCAGTACTTC. The V call is TRBV6-6, the J call TRBJ2-7; perhaps TRBD2 as D (5 bases). The CDR3 extends over 15 amino acids. V lost 7 bases to trimming and J lost 6 bases, with 22 bases between them. The germline gives CDR1 MNHNY, CDR2 SVGAGI (reference sequence).

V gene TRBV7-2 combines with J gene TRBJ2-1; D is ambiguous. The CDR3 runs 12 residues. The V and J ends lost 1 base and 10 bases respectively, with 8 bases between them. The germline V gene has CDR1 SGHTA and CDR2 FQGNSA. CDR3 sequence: CASSLVVREQFF. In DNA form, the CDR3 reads TGTGCCAGCAGCTTAGTGGTACGGGAGCAGTTCTTC.

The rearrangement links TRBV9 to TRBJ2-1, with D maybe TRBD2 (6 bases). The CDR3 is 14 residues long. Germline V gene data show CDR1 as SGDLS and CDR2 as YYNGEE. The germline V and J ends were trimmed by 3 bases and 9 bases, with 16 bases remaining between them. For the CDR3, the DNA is TGTGCCAGCAGCGGGTTGTTGGGGGGTAGTGAGCAGTTCTTC. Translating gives CASSGLLGGSEQFF.

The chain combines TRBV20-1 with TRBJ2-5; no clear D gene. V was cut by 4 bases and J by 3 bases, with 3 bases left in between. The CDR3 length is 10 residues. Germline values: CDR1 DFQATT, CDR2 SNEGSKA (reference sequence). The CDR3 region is CSAIKETQYF. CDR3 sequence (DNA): TGCAGTGCTATAAAAGAGACCCAGTACTTC.

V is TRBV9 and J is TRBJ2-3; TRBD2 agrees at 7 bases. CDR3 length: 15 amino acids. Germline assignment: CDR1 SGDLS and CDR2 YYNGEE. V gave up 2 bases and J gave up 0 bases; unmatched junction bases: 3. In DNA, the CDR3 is TGTGCCAGCAGCGTCAGCGGGGCCAGCACAGATACGCAGTATTTT. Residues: CASSVSGASTDTQYF. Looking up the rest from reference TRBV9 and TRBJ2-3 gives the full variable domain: DSGVTQTPKHLITATGQRVTLRCSPRSGDLSVYWYQQSLDQGLQFLIQYYNGEERAKGNILERFSAQQFPDLHSELNLSSLELGDSALYFCASSVSGASTDTQYFGPGTRLTVL.

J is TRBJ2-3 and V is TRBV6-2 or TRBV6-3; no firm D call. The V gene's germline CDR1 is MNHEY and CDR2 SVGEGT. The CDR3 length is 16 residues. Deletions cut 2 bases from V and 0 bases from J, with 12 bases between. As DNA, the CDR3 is TGTGCCAGCAGTTACGTTACAGCTACTAGCACAGATACGCAGTATTTT. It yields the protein CASSYVTATSTDTQYF.

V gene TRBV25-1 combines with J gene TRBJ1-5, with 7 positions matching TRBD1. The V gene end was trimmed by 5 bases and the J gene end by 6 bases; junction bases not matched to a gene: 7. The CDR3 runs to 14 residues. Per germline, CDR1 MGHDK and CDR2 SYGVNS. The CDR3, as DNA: TGTGCCAGCAGTCCCCGACAGGGTAGTCAGCCCCAGCATTTT. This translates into CASSPRQGSQPQHF.

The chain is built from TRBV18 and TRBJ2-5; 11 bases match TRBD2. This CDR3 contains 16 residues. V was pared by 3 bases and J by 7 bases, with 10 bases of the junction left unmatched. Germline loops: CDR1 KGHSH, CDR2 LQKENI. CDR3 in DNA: TGTGCCAGCTCACCCTCCGGGACTAGCGGCCGAGGGACCCAGTACTTC. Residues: CASSPSGTSGRGTQYF.

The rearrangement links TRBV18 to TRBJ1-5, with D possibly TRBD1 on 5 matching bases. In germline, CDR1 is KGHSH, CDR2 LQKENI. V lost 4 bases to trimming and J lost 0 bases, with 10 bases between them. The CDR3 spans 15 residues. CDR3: CASSLRGDSNQPQHF. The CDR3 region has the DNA TGTGCCAGCTCACTTCGGGGGGATAGCAATCAGCCCCAGCATTTT.

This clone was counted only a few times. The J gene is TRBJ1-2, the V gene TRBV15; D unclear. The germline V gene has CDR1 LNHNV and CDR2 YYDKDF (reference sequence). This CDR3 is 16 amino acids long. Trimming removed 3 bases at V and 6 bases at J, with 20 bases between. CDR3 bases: TGTGCCACCAGCAGGGACCGGGGAGGGCGTTTGGATGGCTACACCTTC. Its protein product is CATSRDRGGRLDGYTF.

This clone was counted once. The CDR3 DNA sequence: TGTGCCAGCACGGGTTATGGTGGCTACACCTTC. Protein sequence: CASTGYGGYTF. The chain has TRBV12-3 or TRBV12-4 and TRBJ1-2; D not resolved. Trimming shortened V by 7 bases and J by 7 bases, and 10 bases separated the two germline ends. The CDR3 covers 11 residues.

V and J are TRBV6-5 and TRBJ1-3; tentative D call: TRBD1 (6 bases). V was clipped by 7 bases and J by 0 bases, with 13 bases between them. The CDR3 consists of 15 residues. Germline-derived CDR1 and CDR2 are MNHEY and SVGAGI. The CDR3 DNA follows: TGTGCCAGCAAGTTGGACAGCGTCTCTGGAAACACCATATATTTT. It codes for CASKLDSVSGNTIYF.

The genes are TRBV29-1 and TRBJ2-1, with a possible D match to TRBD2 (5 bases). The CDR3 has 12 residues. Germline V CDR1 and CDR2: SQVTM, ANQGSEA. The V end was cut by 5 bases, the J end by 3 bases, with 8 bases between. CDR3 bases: TGCAGCGTTCGAGCGGACTACAATGAGCAGTTCTTC. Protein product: CSVRADYNEQFF.

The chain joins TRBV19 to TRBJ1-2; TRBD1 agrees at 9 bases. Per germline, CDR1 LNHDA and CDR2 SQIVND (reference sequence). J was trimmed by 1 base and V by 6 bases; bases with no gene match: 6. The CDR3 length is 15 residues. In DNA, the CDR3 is TGTGCCAGTAGCACCACAGGGGGCTTTAACTATGGCTACACCTTC. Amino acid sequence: CASSTTGGFNYGYTF.

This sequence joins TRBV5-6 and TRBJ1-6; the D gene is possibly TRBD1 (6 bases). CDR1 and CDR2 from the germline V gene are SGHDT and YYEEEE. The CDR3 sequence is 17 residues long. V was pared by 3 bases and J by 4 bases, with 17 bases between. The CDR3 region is CASSSLQGVGYNSPLHF. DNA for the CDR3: TGTGCCAGCAGCTCCCTACAGGGTGTAGGGTATAATTCACCCCTCCACTTT.